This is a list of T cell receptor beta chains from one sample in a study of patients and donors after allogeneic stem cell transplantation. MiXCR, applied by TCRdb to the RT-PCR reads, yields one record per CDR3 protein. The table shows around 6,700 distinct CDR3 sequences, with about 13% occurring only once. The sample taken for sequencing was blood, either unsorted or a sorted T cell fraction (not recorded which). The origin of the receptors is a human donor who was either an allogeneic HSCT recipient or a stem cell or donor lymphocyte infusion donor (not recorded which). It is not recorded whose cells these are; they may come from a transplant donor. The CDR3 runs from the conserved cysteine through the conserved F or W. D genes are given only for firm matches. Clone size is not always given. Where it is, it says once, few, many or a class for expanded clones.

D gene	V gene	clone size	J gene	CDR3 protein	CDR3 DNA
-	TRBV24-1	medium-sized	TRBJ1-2	CATSGAWVFRRRGYTF	TGTGCCACCAGTGGAGCCTGGGTATTTCGGCGGCGTGGCTACACCTTC
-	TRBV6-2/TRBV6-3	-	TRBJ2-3	CASSYLTRRDTQYF	TGTGCCAGCAGTTACCTGACCCGGCGGGATACGCAGTATTTT
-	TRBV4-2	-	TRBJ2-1	CASSQERLLSNEQFF	TGTGCCAGCAGCCAAGAGCGACTCTTAAGCAATGAGCAGTTCTTC
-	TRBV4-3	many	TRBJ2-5	CASSPGSALGEETQYF	TGCGCCAGCAGCCCCGGGTCCGCGCTTGGGGAAGAGACCCAGTACTTC
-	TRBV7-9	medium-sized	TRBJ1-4	CASSPLWGEKLFF	TGTGCCAGCAGCCCACTATGGGGCGAAAAACTGTTTTTT
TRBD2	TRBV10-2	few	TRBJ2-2	CASSIAGGAVNTGELFF	TGCGCCAGCTCCATAGCGGGGGGCGCCGTAAACACCGGGGAGCTGTTTTTT
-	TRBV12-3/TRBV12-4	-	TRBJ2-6	CASSLGQSGANVLTF	TGTGCCAGCAGTTTAGGTCAGTCGGGGGCCAACGTCCTGACTTTC
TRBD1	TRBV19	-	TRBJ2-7	CASSIGDSYLEQYF	TGTGCCAGTAGTATAGGGGACAGCTACCTCGAGCAGTACTTC
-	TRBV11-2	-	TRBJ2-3	CASSRGARTDTQYF	TGTGCCAGCAGCCGAGGGGCTCGCACAGATACGCAGTATTTT
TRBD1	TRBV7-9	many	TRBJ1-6	CASSLIGTGPNSPLHF	TGTGCCAGCAGCCTGATCGGGACAGGGCCTAATTCACCCCTCCACTTT
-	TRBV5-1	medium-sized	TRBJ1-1	CASSLDGGNTEAFF	TGCGCCAGCAGCTTGGATGGGGGTAACACTGAAGCTTTCTTT
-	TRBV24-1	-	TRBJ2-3	CATSDFGLALTDTQYF	TGTGCCACCAGTGATTTTGGCCTAGCGCTCACAGATACGCAGTATTTT
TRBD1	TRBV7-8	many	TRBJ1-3	CASSLGTGSGNTIYF	TGTGCCAGCAGCTTAGGGACAGGCTCTGGAAACACCATATATTTT
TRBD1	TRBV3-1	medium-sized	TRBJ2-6	CASRSQGAAGANVLTF	TGTGCCAGCAGGTCACAGGGGGCCGCTGGGGCCAACGTCCTGACTTTC
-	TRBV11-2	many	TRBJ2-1	CASSPGQGPYNEQFF	TGTGCCAGCAGCCCAGGTCAAGGCCCCTACAATGAGCAGTTCTTC
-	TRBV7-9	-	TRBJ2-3	CASSPMASPQYF	TGTGCCAGCAGCCCCATGGCTTCCCCGCAGTATTTT